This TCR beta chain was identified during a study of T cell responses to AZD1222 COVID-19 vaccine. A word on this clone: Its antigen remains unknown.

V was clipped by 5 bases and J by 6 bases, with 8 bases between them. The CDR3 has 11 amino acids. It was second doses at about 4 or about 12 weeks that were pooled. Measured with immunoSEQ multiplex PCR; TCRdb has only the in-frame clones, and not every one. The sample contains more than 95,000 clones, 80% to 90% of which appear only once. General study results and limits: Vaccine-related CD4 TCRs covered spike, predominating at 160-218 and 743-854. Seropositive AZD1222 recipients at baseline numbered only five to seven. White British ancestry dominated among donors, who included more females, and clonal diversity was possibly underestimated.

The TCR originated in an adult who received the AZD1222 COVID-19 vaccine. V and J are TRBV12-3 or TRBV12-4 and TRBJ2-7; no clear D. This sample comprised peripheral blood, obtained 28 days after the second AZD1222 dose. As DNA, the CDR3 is TGTGCCAGCAGTATTACAAGCGAGCAGTACTTC. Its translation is CASSITSEQYF.